This note documents a single TCR beta chain sequence. Its antigen remains unknown. PCR used 60 Vbeta primers and 13 Jbeta primers. TCRdb's copy holds only in-frame clones and misses some; the assay was immunoSEQ multiplex PCR. The sample holds about 120,000 clones, about four fifths seen once. The sample belongs to a study of cytomegalovirus exposure and HLA in healthy donors. Study conclusions and caveats: Presence/absence analyses assumed roughly uniform sequencing depth across donors.

J gave up 8 bases and V 2 bases, and 6 bases lay outside the gene matches. Germline values: CDR1 PRHDT, CDR2 FYEKMQ (reference sequence). This CDR3 comprises 15 residues. This receptor was taken from a female donor in good health and CMV-seropositive. Material for sequencing was PBMCs. This rearrangement joins TRBV13 to TRBJ1-2; the match to TRBD1 covers 12 bases. CDR3 DNA sequence: TGTGCCAGCAGCTTAAGGGGACAGGGGGCTGAGGGCTACACCTTC. Protein sequence: CASSLRGQGAEGYTF.